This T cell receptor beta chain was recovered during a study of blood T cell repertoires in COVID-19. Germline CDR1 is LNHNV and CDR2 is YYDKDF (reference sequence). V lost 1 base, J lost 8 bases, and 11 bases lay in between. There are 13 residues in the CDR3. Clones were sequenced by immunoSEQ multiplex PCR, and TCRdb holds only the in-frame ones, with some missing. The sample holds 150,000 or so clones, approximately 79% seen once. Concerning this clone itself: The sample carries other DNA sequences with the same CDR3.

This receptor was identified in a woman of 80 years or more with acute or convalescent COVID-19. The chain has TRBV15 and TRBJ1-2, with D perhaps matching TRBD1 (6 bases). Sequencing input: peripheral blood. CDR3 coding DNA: TGTGCCACCAGCAGAGGAGGCAGGGGCGGCTACACCTTC. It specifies CATSRGGRGGYTF.